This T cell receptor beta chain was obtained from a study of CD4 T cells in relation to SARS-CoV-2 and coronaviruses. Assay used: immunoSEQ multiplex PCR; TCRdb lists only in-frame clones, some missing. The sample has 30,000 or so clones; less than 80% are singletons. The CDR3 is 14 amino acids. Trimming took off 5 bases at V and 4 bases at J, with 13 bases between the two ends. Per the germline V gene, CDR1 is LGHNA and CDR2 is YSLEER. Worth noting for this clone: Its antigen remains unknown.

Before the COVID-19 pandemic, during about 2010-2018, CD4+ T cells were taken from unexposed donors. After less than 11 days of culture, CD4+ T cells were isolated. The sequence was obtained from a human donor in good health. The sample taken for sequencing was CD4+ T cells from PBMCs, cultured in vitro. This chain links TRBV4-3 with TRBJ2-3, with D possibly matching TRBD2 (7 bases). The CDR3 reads CASSKVGGADTQYF. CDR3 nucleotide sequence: TGCGCCAGCAGCAAGGTAGGGGGGGCAGATACGCAGTATTTT.